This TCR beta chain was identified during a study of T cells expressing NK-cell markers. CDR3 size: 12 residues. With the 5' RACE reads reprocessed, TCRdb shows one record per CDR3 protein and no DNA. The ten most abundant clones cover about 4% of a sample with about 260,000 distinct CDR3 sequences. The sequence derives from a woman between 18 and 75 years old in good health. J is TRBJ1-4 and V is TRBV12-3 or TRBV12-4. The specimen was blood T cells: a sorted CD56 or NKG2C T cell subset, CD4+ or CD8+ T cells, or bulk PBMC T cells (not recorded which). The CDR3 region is CASSLDGEKLFF.